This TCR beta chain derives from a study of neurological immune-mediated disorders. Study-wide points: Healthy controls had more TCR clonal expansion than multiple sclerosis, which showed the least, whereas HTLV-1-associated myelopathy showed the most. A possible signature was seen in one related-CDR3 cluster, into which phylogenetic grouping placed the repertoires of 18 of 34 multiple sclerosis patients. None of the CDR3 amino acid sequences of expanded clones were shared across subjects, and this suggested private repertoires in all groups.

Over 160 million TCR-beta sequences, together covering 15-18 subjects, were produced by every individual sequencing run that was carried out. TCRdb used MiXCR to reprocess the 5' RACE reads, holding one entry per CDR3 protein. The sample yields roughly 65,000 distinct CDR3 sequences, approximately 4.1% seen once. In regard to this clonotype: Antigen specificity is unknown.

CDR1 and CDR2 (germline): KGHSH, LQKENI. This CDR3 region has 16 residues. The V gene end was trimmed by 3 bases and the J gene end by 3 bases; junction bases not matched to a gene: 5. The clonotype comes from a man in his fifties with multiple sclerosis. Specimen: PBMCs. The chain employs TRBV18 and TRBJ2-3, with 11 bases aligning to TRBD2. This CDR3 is CASSPEGLAVTDTQYF. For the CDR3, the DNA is TGTGCCAGCTCACCCGAGGGACTAGCGGTTACAGATACGCAGTATTTT.